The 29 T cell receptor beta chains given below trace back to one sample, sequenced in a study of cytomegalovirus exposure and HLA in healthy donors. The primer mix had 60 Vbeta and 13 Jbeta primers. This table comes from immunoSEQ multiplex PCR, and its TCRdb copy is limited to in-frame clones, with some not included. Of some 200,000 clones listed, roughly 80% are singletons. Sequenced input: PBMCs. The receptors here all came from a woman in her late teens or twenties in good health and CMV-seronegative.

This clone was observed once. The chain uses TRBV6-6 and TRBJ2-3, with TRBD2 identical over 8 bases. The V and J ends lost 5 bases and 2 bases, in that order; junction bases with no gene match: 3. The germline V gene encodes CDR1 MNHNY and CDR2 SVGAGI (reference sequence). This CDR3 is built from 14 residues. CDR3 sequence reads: CASSLAGPTDTQYF. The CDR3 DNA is TGTGCCAGCAGTCTAGCGGGTCCCACAGATACGCAGTATTTT.

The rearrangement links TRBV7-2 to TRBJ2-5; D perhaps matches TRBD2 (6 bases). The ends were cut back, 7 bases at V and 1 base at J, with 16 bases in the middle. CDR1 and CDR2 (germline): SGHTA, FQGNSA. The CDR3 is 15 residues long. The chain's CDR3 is CASTAMAGGQETQYF. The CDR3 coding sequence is TGTGCCAGCACCGCAATGGCCGGGGGCCAAGAGACCCAGTACTTC. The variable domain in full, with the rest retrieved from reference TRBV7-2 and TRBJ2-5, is GAGVSQSPSNKVTEKGKDVELRCDPISGHTALYWYRQSLGQGLEFLIYFQGNSAPDKSGLPSDRFSAERTGGSVSTLTIQRTQQEDSAVYLCASTAMAGGQETQYFGPGTRLLVL.

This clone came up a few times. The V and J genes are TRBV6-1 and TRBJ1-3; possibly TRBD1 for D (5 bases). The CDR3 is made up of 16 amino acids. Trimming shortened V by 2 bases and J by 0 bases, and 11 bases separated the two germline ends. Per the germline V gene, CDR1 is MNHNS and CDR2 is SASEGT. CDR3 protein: CASSETGHLSGNTIYF. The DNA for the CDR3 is TGTGCCAGCAGTGAAACTGGACACCTCTCTGGAAACACCATATATTTT.

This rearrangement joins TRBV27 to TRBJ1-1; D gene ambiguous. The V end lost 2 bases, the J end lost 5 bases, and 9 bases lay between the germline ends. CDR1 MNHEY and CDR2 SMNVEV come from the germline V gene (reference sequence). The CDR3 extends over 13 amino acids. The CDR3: CASSLIAGTEAFF. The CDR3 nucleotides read TGTGCCAGCAGTTTAATAGCCGGGACTGAAGCTTTCTTT.

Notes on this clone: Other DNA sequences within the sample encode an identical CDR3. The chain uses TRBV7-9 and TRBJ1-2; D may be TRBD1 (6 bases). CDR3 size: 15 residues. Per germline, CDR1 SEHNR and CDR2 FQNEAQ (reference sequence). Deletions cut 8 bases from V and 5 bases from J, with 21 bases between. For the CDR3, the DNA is TGTGCCAGCGCCCAGGGGCAGGGCGCTGTTTATGGCTACACCTTC. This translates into CASAQGQGAVYGYTF.

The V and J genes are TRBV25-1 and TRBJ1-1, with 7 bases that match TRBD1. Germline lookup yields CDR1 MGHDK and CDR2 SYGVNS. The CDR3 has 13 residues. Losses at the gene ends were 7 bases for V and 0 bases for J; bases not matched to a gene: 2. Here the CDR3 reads CASTDRVNTEAFF. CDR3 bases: TGTGCCAGCACAGACAGGGTGAACACTGAAGCTTTCTTT. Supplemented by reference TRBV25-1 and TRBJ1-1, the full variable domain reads EADIYQTPRYLVIGTGKKITLECSQTMGHDKMYWYQQDPGMELHLIHYSYGVNSTEKGDLSSESTVSRIRTEHFPLTLESARPSHTSQYLCASTDRVNTEAFFGQGTRLTVV.

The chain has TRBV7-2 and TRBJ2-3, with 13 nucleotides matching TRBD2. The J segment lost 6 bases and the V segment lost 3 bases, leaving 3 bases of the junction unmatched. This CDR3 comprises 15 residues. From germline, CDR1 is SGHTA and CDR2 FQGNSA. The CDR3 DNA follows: TGTGCCAGCAGCTTGACTAGCGGGAGGTCCGATACGCAGTATTTT. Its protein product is CASSLTSGRSDTQYF. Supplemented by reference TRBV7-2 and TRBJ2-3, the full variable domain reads GAGVSQSPSNKVTEKGKDVELRCDPISGHTALYWYRQSLGQGLEFLIYFQGNSAPDKSGLPSDRFSAERTGGSVSTLTIQRTQQEDSAVYLCASSLTSGRSDTQYFGPGTRLTVL.

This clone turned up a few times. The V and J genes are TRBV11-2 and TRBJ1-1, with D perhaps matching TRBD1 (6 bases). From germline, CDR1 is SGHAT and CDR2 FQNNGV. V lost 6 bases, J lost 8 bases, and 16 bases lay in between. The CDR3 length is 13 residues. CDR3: CASSSGQPFEAFF. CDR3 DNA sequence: TGTGCCAGCAGTTCGGGACAACCATTCGAAGCTTTCTTT.

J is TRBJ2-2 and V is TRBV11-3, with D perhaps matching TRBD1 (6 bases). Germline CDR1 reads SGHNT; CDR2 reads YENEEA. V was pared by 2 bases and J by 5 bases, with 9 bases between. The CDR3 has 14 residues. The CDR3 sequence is CASSLTGWTGELFF. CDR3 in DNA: TGTGCCAGCAGCTTAACAGGGTGGACCGGGGAGCTGTTTTTT.

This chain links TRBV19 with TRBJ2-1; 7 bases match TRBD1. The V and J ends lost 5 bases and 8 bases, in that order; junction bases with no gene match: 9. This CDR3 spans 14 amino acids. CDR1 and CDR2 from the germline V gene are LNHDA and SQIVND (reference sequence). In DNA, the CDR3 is TGTGCCAGTAGTTCACTGACAGGGAACTATGAGCAGTTCTTC. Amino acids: CASSSLTGNYEQFF.

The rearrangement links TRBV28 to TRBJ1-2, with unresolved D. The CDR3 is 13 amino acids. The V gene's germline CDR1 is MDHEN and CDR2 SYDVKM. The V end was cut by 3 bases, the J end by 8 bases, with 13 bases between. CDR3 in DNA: TGTGCCAGCAGTTTTGCCGGGGTAGGAGGCTACACCTTC. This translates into CASSFAGVGGYTF.

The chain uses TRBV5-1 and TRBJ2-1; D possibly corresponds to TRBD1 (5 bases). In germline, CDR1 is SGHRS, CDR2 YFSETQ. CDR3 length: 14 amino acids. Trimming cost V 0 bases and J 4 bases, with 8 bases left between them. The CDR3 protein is CASSLGGIYNEQFF. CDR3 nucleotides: TGCGCCAGCAGCTTGGGGGGCATTTACAATGAGCAGTTCTTC.

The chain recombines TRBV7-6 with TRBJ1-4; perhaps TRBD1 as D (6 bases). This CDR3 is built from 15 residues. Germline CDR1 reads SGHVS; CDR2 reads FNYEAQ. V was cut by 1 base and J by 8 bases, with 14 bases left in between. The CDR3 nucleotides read TGTGCCAGCAGCTTAGACAGGGCATTAGGAGAAAAACTGTTTTTT. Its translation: CASSLDRALGEKLFF.

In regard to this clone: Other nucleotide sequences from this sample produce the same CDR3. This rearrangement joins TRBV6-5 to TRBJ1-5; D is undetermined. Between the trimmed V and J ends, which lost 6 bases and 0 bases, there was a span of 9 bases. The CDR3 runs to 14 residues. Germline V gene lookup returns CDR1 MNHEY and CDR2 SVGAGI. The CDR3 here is CASSPGSSNQPQHF. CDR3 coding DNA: TGTGCCAGCAGCCCGGGGAGTAGCAATCAGCCCCAGCATTTT.

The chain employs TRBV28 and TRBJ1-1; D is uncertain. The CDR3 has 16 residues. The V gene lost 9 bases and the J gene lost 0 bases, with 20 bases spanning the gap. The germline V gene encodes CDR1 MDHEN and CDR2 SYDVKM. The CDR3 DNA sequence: TGTGCCAGTGGGCCGCCTAACCCCTACATGAACACTGAAGCTTTCTTT. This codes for CASGPPNPYMNTEAFF.

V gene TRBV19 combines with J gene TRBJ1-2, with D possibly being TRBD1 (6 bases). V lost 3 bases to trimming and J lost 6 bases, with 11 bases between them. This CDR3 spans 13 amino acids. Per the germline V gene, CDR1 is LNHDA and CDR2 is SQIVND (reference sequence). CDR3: CASSMGGGNGYTF. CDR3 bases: TGTGCCAGTAGTATGGGAGGGGGAAATGGCTACACCTTC.

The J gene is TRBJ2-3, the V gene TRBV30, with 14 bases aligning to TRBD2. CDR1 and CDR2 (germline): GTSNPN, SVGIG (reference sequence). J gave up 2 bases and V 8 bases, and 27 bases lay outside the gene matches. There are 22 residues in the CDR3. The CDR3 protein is CAGNTPTVTSGRAGGHTDTQYF. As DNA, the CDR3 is TGTGCCGGAAATACTCCAACAGTGACTAGCGGGAGGGCCGGGGGGCACACAGATACGCAGTATTTT.

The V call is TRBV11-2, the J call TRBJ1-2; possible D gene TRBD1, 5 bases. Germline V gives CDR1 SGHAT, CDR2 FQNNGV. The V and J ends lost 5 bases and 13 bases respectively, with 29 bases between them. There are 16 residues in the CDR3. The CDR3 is CASSLTRGSHDGRPTF. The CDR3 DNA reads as TGTGCCAGCAGCCTTACACGGGGCTCGCACGACGGGAGGCCCACCTTC.

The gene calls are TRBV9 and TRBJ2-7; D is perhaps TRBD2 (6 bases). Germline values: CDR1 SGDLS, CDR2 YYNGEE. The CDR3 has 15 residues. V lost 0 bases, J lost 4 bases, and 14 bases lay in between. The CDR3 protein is CASSVAGEVQYEQYF. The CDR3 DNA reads TGTGCCAGCAGCGTAGCGGGGGAAGTGCAATACGAGCAGTACTTC.

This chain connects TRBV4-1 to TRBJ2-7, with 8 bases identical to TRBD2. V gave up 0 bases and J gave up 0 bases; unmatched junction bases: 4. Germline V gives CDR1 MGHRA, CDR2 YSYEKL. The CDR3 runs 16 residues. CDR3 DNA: TGCGCCAGCAGCCAAGAAGCTAGCGGGCCCTCCTACGAGCAGTACTTC. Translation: CASSQEASGPSYEQYF.

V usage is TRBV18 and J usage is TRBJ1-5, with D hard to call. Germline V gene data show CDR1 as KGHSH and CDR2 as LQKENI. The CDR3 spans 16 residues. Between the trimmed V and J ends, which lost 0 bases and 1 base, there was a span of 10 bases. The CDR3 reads CASSPPGNRSNQPQHF. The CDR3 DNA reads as TGTGCCAGCTCACCACCCGGGAATCGGAGCAATCAGCCCCAGCATTTT.

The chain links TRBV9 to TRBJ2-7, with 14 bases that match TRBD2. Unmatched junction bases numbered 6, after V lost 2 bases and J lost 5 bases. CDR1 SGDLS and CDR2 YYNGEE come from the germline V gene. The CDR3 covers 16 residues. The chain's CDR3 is CASSVSGTSGRNEQYF. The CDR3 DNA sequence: TGTGCCAGCAGCGTCTCCGGGACTAGCGGGAGAAACGAGCAGTACTTC.

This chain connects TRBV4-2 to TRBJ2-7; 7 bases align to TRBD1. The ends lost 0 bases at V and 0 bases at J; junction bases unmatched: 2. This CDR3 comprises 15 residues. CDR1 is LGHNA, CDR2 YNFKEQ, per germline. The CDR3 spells CASSQDEGASYEQYF. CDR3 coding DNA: TGTGCCAGCAGCCAAGATGAGGGGGCCTCCTACGAGCAGTACTTC.

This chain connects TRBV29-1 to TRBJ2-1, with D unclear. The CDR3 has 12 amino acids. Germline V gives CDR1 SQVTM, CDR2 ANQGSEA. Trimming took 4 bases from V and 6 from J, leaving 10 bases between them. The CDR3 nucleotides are TGCAGCGTTGCGGAGCCCCCCAATGAGCAGTTCTTC. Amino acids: CSVAEPPNEQFF.

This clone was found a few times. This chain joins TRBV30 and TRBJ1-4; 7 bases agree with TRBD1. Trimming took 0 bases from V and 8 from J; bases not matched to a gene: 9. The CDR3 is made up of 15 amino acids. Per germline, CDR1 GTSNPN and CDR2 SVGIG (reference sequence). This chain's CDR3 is CAWSVTAGGPEKLFF. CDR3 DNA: TGTGCCTGGAGTGTAACGGCAGGGGGTCCCGAAAAACTGTTTTTT.

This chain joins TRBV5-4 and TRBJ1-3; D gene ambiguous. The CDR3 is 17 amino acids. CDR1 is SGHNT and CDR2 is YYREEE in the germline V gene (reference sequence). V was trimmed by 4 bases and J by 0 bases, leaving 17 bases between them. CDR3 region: CASSPSPGILSGNTIYF. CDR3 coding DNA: TGTGCCAGCAGCCCCTCCCCGGGGATACTCTCTGGAAACACCATATATTTT. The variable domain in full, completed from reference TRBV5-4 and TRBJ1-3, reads ETGVTQSPTHLIKTRGQQVTLRCSSQSGHNTVSWYQQALGQGPQFIFQYYREEENGRGNFPPRFSGLQFPNYSSELNVNALELDDSALYLCASSPSPGILSGNTIYFGEGSWLTVV.

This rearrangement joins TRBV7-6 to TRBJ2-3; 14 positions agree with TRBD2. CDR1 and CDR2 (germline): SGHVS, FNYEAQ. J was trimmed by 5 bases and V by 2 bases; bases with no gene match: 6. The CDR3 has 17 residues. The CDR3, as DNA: TGTGCCAGCAGCTTACGAGGAGGACTAGCGGGAGGAGATACGCAGTATTTT. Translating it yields CASSLRGGLAGGDTQYF. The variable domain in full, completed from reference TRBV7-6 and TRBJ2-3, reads GAGVSQSPRYKVTKRGQDVALRCDPISGHVSLYWYRQALGQGPEFLTYFNYEAQQDKSGLPNDRFSAERPEGSISTLTIQRTEQRDSAMYRCASSLRGGLAGGDTQYFGPGTRLTVL.

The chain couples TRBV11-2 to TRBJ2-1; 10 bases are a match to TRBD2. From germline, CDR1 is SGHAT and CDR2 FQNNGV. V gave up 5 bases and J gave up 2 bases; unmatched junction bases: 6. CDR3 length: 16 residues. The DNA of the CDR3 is TGTGCCAGCAGCACTTGGACTAGCGGTCCCTACAATGAGCAGTTCTTC. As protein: CASSTWTSGPYNEQFF.

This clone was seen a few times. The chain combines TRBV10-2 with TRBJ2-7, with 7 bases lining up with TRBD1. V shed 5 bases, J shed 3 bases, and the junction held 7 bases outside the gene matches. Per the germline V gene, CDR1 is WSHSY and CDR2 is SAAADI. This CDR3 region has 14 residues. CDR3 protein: CASSLVGTDYEQYF. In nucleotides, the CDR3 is TGCGCCAGCAGTCTAGTGGGGACAGACTACGAGCAGTACTTC.